The clone carrying this TCR beta chain came up many times. Antigen specificity is unknown. This sample was included in a study of T cell repertoires in cytomegalovirus infection. The wider study: The public TCR beta signatures pointed to both CMV infection and matching HLA type. Study results and caveats: Identification of carriers of CMV plus the relevant HLA was achieved through cumulative public TCR beta family frequency.

Each CDR3 protein is one row after TCRdb ran MiXCR on the reads. Among some 400,000 distinct CDR3 sequences listed, roughly 30% were seen once. Trimming took 3 bases from V and 2 from J; bases not matched to a gene: 8. This CDR3 has 16 residues. CDR1 is ENHRY and CDR2 is SYGVKD in the germline V gene. What was sequenced was PBMCs. This chain connects TRBV10-3 to TRBJ2-7; 9 nucleotides align to TRBD1. This clonotype originated in a human donor in good health (CMV status not recorded). Some clones in this sample may be carry-over from other donors' samples. This CDR3 is CAISDGGTGFTYEQYF. The CDR3, as DNA: TGTGCCATCAGTGATGGGGGGACAGGGTTTACCTACGAGCAGTACTTC.